These T cell receptor beta chains were read from a single sample in a study of CD8 T cells in Susac syndrome. TCRdb redid the calling of the immunoSEQ multiplex PCR reads with MiXCR, one entry per CDR3 protein. The repertoire holds about 180,000 distinct CDR3 sequences, with around 96% as singletons. Sequencing was done on a sample of CD4+ T cells from PBMCs. All receptors come from a human donor with Susac syndrome. The CDR3 runs from the conserved cysteine through the conserved F or W. The D gene is left open where the match is weak. Where a row states a size, it is once, few, many or the class of an expanded clone; other rows omit it.

D	size	J	length	V	CDR3	DNA
TRBD2	once	TRBJ2-1	15	TRBV10-3	CATTLGLAGRDEQFF	TGTGCCACAACCTTAGGACTAGCGGGAAGGGATGAGCAGTTCTTC
NA	NA	TRBJ2-5	14	TRBV9	CASSVGNAQETQYF	TGTGCCAGCAGCGTAGGGAACGCCCAAGAGACCCAGTACTTC
TRBD1	once	TRBJ2-1	14	TRBV6-5	CASSRSTGFNEQFF	TGTGCCAGCAGTCGATCGACAGGGTTCAATGAGCAGTTCTTC
TRBD1	NA	TRBJ2-1	15	TRBV5-1	CASSLRTGGGGEQFF	TGCGCCAGCAGCCTCAGGACAGGGGGCGGGGGTGAGCAGTTCTTC
NA	NA	TRBJ1-5	15	TRBV4-1	CASSLVGLGNQPQHF	TGCGCCAGCAGCCTTGTGGGACTGGGCAATCAGCCCCAGCATTTT
NA	NA	TRBJ2-7	12	TRBV28	CASSLYFYEQYF	TGTGCCAGCAGTTTATACTTCTACGAGCAGTACTTC
TRBD2	NA	TRBJ2-1	14	TRBV29-1	CSVKRESIYNEQFF	TGCAGCGTTAAGCGGGAGTCGATCTACAATGAGCAGTTCTTC
NA	NA	TRBJ2-3	13	TRBV7-8	CASTVRGTDTQYF	TGTGCCAGCACCGTTAGGGGCACAGATACGCAGTATTTT
NA	once	TRBJ2-7	15	TRBV27	CASSLGDPGAYEQYF	TGTGCCAGCAGTTTAGGGGACCCTGGCGCCTACGAGCAGTACTTC
NA	NA	TRBJ1-5	16	TRBV4-2	CASSQGSGHVGQPQHF	TGTGCCAGCAGCCAAGGCTCGGGACATGTGGGTCAGCCCCAGCATTTT
NA	NA	TRBJ1-5	15	TRBV30	CAWSVRGIRNQPQHF	TGTGCCTGGAGTGTAAGGGGGATTCGCAATCAGCCCCAGCATTTT
TRBD1	NA	TRBJ2-6	18	TRBV5-1	CASSPRQGTDSGANVLTF	TGCGCCAGCAGCCCACGACAGGGGACCGACTCTGGGGCCAACGTCCTGACTTTC
NA	NA	TRBJ1-1	13	TRBV28	CASTRPRGGEAFF	TGTGCCAGCACCCGGCCCCGCGGCGGTGAAGCTTTCTTT
NA	once	TRBJ2-2	13	TRBV5-1	CASSLKQTGELFF	TGCGCCAGCAGCCTGAAACAAACCGGGGAGCTGTTTTTT
TRBD2	NA	TRBJ2-2	15	TRBV29-1	CSVGTSGGNTGELFF	TGCAGCGTTGGGACTAGCGGGGGGAACACCGGGGAGCTGTTTTTT
NA	NA	TRBJ2-5	13	TRBV29-1	CSVGRQGGETQYF	TGCAGCGTTGGGCGACAGGGAGGGGAGACCCAGTACTTC
NA	few	TRBJ2-4	13	TRBV7-8	CASSPPRDDIQYF	TGTGCCAGCAGCCCCCCCCGGGACGATATTCAGTACTTC
NA	NA	TRBJ2-5	15	TRBV12-3/TRBV12-4	CASSLIPGEVETQYF	TGTGCCAGCAGTTTAATCCCGGGGGAAGTGGAGACCCAGTACTTC
TRBD2	NA	TRBJ2-1	12	TRBV29-1	CSVAGLGNEQFF	TGCAGCGTTGCGGGACTAGGCAATGAGCAGTTCTTC
NA	NA	TRBJ2-2	14	TRBV4-1	CASSQVGVAGELFF	TGCGCCAGCAGCCAAGTGGGGGTGGCCGGGGAGCTGTTTTTT
NA	NA	TRBJ2-7	14	TRBV7-2	CASSSLDRSYEQYF	TGTGCCAGCAGCTCGCTCGACAGATCCTACGAGCAGTACTTC
NA	NA	TRBJ2-1	19	TRBV4-2	CASSQDLGGAGQGYNEQFF	TGTGCCAGCAGCCAAGATTTGGGAGGCGCGGGCCAAGGCTACAATGAGCAGTTCTTC
NA	NA	TRBJ1-2	14	TRBV7-9	CASSPEASSAGYTF	TGTGCCAGCAGCCCCGAAGCGAGTTCGGCGGGCTACACCTTC
TRBD1	NA	TRBJ1-4	16	TRBV30	CAYLPTGGEGYEKLFF	TGTGCCTACCTACCGACAGGGGGCGAGGGTTATGAAAAACTGTTTTTT
NA	NA	TRBJ2-5	13	TRBV20-1	CSARDTGAATQYF	TGCAGTGCTAGAGATACCGGGGCGGCGACCCAGTACTTC
NA	NA	TRBJ1-1	13	TRBV30	CAGVRGTNTEAFF	TGTGCCGGGGTTAGGGGTACGAACACTGAAGCTTTCTTT
NA	NA	TRBJ2-4	17	TRBV3-1	CASSQAYPGTPRNIQYF	TGTGCCAGCAGCCAAGCGTACCCAGGGACCCCTCGAAACATTCAGTACTTC